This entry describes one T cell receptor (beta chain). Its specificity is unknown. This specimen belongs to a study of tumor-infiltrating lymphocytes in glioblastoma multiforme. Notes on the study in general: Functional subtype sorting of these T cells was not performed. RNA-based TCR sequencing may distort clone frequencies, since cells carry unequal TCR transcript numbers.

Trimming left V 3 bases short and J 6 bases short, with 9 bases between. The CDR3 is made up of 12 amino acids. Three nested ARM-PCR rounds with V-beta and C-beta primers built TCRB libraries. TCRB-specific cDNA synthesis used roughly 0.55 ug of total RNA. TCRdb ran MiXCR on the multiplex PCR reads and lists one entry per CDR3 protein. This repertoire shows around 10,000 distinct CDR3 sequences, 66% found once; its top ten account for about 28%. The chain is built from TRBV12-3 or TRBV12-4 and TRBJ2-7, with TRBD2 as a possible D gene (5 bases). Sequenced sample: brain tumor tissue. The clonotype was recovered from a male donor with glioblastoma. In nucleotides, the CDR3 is TGTGCCAGCAGTTTCCGGGAAGGCGAGCAGTACTTC. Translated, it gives CASSFREGEQYF.